This note documents a single T cell receptor beta chain sequence. Its antigen remains unknown. The PCR contained 60 Vbeta and 13 Jbeta primers. TCRdb's copy holds only in-frame clones and misses some; the assay was immunoSEQ multiplex PCR. In the table there are some 140,000 clones, roughly 76% of which are singletons. This CDR3 is 13 amino acids long. Germline lookup yields CDR1 MGHDK and CDR2 SYGVNS. With 6 bases removed from V and 7 bases from J, the gap between germline ends came to 10 bases. The record originates from a study of cytomegalovirus exposure and HLA in healthy donors. In the study overall: An analysis done earlier identified 117 million unique TCR beta sequences from 200 million or so T cells. Study findings and constraints: It was taken for granted in presence/absence analyses that sequencing depth across donors was roughly uniform. Relative to the approximately 670-donor mean, N-insertions were reportedly fewer in an Asian-associated ancestry cluster in a later analysis.

Nominally healthy donors were sampled, though unrecorded immune exposures were likely. The origin of this receptor is a woman in her forties in good health and CMV-seronegative. This chain uses TRBV25-1 with TRBJ1-6; tentative D call: TRBD1 (5 bases). The sequenced sample consisted of PBMCs. This CDR3 reads CASRETDNSPLHF. The DNA of the CDR3 is TGTGCCAGCAGGGAGACAGACAATTCACCCCTCCACTTT.